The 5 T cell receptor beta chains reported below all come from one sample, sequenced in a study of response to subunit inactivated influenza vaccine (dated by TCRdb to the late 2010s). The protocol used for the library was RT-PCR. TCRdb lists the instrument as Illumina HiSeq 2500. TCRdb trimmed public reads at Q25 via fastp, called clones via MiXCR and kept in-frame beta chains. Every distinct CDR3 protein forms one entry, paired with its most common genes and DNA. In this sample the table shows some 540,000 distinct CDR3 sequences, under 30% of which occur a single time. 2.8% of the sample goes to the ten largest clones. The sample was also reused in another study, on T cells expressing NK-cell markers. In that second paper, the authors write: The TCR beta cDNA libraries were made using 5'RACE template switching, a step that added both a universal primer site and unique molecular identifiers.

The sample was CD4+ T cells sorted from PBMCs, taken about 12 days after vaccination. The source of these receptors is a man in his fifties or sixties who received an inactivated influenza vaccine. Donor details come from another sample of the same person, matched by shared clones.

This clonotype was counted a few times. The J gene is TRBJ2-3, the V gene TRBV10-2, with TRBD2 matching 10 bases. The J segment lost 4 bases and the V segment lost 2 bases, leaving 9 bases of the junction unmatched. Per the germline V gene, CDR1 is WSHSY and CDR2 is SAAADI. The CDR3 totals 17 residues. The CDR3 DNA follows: TGCGCCAGCAGTGAGAATAAGCGGGGGGGCGTAGCAGATACGCAGTATTTT. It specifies CASSENKRGGVADTQYF.

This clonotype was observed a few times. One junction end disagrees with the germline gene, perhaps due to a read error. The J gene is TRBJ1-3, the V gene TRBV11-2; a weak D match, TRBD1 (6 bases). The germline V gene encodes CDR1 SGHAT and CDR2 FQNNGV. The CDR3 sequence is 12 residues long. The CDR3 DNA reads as TGTGCCAGCAGCGGACGAAGGGGGTCGGTGGATTTT. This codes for CASSGRRGSVDF.

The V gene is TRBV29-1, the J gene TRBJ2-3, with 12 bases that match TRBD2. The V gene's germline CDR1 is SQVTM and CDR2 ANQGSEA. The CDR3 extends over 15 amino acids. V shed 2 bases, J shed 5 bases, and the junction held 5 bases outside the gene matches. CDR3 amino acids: CSVESSGGVIDTQYF. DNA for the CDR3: TGCAGCGTTGAATCTAGCGGGGGGGTGATAGATACGCAGTATTTT.

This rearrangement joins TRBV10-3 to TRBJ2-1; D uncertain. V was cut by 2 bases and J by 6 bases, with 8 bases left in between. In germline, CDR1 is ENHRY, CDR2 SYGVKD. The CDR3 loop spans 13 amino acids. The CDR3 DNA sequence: TGTGCCATCAGTGAGGTGGCCCCCAATGAGCAGTTCTTC. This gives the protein CAISEVAPNEQFF.

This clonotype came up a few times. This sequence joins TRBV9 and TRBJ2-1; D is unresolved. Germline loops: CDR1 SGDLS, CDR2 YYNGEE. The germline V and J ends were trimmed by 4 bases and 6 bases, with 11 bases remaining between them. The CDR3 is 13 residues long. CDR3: CASSKGPGNEQFF. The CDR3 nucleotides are TGTGCCAGCAGCAAGGGCCCAGGCAATGAGCAGTTCTTC.